This T cell receptor (beta chain) derives from a study of response to subunit inactivated influenza vaccine. Each CDR3 protein gets one entry after TCRdb re-called the RT-PCR reads with MiXCR. The sample contains roughly 500,000 distinct CDR3 sequences, approximately 22% of which appear only once. This CDR3 contains 13 residues. The germline V gene encodes CDR1 DFQATT and CDR2 SNEGSKA (reference sequence). The V gene lost 5 bases and the J gene lost 3 bases, with 13 bases spanning the gap. Another study also made use of these data, one on T cells expressing NK-cell markers. From that second work: UMI-tagged 5'RACE template switching yielded the TCR beta cDNA. Seropositivity for HCMV was found in seven of the eight sequenced donors, with one seronegative.

The source material was CD4+ T cells sorted from PBMCs, sampled 12 days after vaccination. The sequence derives from a man over 45 who received an inactivated influenza vaccine. V usage is TRBV20-1 and J usage is TRBJ2-5; the D is unclear. CDR3 region: CSASIGVEETQYF. The CDR3 DNA reads TGCAGTGCTTCAATCGGCGTAGAAGAGACCCAGTACTTC.